This T cell receptor (beta chain) is drawn from a study of CXCR3-negative and CXCR3-positive naive CD8 T cells. CD45RO-CCR7+CD27+CD95- was the phenotype of naive CD8+ T cells. Germline assignment: CDR1 SQVTM and CDR2 ANQGSEA. This CDR3 contains 11 residues. Study conclusions and caveats: Naive CXCR3-positive and CXCR3-negative cells shared similar TRBV-TRBJ usage, unlike memory cells. Naive subsets did not differ in surface CD5, and the authors estimated TCR strength using properties of the TRB CDR3. Naive cells that were CXCR3-positive had more hydrophobic TRB CDR3s (compared with CXCR3-negative naive cells).

The TRB cDNA libraries were prepared by 5' RACE with UMI labels. No DNA is given; TCRdb re-called the 5' RACE reads and lists each CDR3 protein once. The listing contains some 64,000 distinct CDR3 sequences. A remark on this clonotype: The antigen is not known.

This chain links TRBV29-1 with TRBJ2-1. Sequencing was performed on naive CXCR3+ CD8+ T cells from blood. The subset denotes: CD45RO-CCR7+CD27+CD95- naive CD8+ T cells expressing CXCR3 (TNR3+). This clonotype was sampled from a human donor in good health. Some clones in this sample may be carry-over from other donors' samples. The CDR3 is CSVVQNNEQFF.